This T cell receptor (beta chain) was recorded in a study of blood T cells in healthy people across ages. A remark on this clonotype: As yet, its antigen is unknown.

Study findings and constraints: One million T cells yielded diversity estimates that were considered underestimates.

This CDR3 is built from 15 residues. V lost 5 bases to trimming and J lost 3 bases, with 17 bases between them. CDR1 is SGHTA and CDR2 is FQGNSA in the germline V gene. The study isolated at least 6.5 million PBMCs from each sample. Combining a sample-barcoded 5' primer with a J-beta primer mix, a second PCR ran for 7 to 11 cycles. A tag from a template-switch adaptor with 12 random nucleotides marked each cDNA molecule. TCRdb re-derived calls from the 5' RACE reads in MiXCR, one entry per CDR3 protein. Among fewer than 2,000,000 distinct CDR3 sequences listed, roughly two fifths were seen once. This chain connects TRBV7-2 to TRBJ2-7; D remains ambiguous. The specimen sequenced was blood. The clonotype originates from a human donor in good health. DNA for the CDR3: TGTGCCAGCAGCGCCCGCGCAGGAGCAGGCTACGAGCAGTACTTC. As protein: CASSARAGAGYEQYF.